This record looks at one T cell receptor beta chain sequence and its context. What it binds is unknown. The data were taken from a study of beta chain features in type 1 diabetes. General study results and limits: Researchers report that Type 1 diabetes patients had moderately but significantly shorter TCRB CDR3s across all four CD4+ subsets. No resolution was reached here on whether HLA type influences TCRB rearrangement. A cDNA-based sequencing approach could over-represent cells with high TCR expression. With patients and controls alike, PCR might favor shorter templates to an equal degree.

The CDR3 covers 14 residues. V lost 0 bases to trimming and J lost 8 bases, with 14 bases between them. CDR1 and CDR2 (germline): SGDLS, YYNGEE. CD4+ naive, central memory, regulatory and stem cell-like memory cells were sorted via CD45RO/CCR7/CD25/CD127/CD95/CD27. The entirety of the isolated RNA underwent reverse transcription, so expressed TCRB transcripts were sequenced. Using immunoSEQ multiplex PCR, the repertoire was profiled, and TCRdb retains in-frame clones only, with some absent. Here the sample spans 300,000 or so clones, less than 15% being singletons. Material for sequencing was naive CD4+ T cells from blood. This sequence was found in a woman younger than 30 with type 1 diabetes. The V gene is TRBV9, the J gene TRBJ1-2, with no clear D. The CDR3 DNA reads TGTGCCAGCAGCGTAGTAACGGGTGCTGGCGGCTACACCTTC. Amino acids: CASSVVTGAGGYTF.